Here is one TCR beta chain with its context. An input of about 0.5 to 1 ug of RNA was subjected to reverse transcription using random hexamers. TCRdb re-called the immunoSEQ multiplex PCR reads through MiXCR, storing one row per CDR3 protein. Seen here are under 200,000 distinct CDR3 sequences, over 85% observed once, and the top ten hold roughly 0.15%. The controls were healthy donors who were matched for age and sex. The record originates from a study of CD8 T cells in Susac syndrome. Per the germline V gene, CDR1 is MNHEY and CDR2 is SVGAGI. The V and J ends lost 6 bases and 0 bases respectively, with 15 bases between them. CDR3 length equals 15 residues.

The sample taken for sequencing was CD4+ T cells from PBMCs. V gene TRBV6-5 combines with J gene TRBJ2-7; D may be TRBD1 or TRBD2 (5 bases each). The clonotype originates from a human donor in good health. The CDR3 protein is CASRHQGPSSYEQYF. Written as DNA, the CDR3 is TGTGCCAGCAGGCACCAGGGACCTAGCTCCTACGAGCAGTACTTC.